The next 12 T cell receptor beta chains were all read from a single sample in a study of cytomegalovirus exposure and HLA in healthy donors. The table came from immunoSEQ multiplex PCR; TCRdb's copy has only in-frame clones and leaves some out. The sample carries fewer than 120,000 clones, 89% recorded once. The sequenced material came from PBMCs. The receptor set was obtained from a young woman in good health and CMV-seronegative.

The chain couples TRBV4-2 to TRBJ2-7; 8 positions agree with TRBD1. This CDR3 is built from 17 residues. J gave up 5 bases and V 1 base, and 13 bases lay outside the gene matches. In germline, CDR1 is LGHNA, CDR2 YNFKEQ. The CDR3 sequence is CASSQGPPGQASHEQYF. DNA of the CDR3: TGTGCCAGCAGCCAAGGGCCCCCGGGACAGGCATCGCACGAGCAGTACTTC.

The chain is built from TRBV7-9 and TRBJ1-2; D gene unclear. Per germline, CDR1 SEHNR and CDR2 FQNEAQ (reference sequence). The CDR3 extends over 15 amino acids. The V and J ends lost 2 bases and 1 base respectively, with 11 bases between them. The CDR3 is CASSLNTVLNYGYTF. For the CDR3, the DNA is TGTGCCAGCAGCTTAAATACAGTCCTTAACTATGGCTACACCTTC.

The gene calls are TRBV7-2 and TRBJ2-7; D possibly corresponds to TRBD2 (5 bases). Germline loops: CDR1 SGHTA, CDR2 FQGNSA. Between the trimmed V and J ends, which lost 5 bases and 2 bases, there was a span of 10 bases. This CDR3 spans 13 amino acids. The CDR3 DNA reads TGTGCCAGCAGCCCGATGGGAGCCTACGAGCAGTACTTC. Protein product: CASSPMGAYEQYF.

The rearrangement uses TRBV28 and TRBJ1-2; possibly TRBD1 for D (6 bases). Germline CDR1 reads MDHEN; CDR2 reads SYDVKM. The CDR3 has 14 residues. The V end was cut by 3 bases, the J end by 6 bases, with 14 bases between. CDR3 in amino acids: CASSFPVGADGYTF. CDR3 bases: TGTGCCAGCAGTTTCCCCGTGGGGGCGGATGGCTACACCTTC.

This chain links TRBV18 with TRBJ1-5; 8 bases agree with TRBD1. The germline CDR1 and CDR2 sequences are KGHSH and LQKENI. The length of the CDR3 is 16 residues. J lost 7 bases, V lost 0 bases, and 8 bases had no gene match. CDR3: CASSPPGQGHRQPQHF. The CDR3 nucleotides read TGTGCCAGCTCACCACCTGGACAGGGTCATAGGCAGCCCCAGCATTTT.

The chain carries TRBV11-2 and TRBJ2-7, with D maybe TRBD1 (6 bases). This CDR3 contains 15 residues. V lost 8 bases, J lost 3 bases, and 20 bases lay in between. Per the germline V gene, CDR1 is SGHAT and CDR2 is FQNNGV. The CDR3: CASAQWGQEFYEQYF. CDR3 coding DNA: TGTGCCAGCGCTCAATGGGGGCAGGAATTCTACGAGCAGTACTTC.

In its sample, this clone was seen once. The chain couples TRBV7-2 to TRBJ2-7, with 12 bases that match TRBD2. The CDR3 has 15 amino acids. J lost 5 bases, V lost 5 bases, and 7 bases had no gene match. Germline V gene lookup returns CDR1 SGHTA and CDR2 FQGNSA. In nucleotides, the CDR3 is TGTGCCAGCAGCCCCCGACTAGCGGGAGATAACGAGCAGTACTTC. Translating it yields CASSPRLAGDNEQYF. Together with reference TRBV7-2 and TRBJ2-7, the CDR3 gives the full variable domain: GAGVSQSPSNKVTEKGKDVELRCDPISGHTALYWYRQSLGQGLEFLIYFQGNSAPDKSGLPSDRFSAERTGGSVSTLTIQRTQQEDSAVYLCASSPRLAGDNEQYFGPGTRLTVT.

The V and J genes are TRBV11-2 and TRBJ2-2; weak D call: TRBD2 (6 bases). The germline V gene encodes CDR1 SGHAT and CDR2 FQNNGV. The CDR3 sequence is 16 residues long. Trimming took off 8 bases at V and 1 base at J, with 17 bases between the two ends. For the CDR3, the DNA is TGTGCCAGCGAGCGGGCAGGGACCCTGAACACCGGGGAGCTGTTTTTT. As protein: CASERAGTLNTGELFF.

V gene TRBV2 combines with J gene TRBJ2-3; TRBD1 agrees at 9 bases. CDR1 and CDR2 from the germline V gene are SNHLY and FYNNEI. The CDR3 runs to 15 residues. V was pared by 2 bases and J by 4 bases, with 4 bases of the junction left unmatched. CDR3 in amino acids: CASSEPDRGADTQYF. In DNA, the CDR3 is TGTGCCAGCAGTGAACCGGACAGGGGCGCAGATACGCAGTATTTT.

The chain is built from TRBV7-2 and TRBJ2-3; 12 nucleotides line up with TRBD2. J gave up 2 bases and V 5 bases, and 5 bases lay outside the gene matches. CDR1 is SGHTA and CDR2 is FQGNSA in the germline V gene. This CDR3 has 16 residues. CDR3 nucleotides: TGTGCCAGCAGCCCATGGACTAGCGGGGCCACAGATACGCAGTATTTT. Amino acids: CASSPWTSGATDTQYF. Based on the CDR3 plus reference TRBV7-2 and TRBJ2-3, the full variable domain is GAGVSQSPSNKVTEKGKDVELRCDPISGHTALYWYRQSLGQGLEFLIYFQGNSAPDKSGLPSDRFSAERTGGSVSTLTIQRTQQEDSAVYLCASSPWTSGATDTQYFGPGTRLTVL.

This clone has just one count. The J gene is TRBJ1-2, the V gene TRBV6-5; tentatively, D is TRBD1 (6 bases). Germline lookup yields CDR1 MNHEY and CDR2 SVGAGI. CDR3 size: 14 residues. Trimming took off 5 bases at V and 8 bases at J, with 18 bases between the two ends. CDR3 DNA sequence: TGTGCCAGCAGTCTGGGGAGGGGGGCGGAGGGCTACACCTTC. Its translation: CASSLGRGAEGYTF.

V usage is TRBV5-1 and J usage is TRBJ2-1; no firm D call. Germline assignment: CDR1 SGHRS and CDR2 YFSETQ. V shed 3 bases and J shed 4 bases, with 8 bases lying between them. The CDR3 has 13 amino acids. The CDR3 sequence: CASSSRTYNEQFF. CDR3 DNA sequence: TGCGCCAGCAGCTCCCGTACTTACAATGAGCAGTTCTTC. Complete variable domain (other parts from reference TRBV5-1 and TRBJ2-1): KAGVTQTPRYLIKTRGQQVTLSCSPISGHRSVSWYQQTPGQGLQFLFEYFSETQRNKGNFPGRFSGRQFSNSRSEMNVSTLELGDSALYLCASSSRTYNEQFFGPGTRLTVL.